One sample yielded the 8 T cell receptor beta chains listed below, sequenced in a study of blood T cell repertoires in COVID-19. This table comes from immunoSEQ multiplex PCR, and its TCRdb copy is limited to in-frame clones, with some not included. This table has a few hundred thousand clones, 80% to 90% appearing once. The sequenced sample consisted of PBMCs or T cells enriched from blood (not recorded which). All receptors come from a woman in her fifties or sixties who had been exposed to COVID-19.

The chain has TRBV7-2 and TRBJ1-5; 7 nucleotides agree with TRBD1. Germline V gene lookup returns CDR1 SGHTA and CDR2 FQGNSA. J lost 4 bases, V lost 1 base, and 1 base had no gene match. This CDR3 spans 14 amino acids. For the CDR3, the DNA is TGTGCCAGCAGCTTAGTCAGGGGGAATCAGCCCCAGCATTTT. Translation gives CASSLVRGNQPQHF. Full variable domain (missing parts from reference TRBV7-2 and TRBJ1-5): GAGVSQSPSNKVTEKGKDVELRCDPISGHTALYWYRQSLGQGLEFLIYFQGNSAPDKSGLPSDRFSAERTGGSVSTLTIQRTQQEDSAVYLCASSLVRGNQPQHFGDGTRLSIL.

The V call is TRBV7-7, the J call TRBJ2-3, with 10 bases lining up with TRBD2. This CDR3 spans 20 amino acids. Trimming cost V 5 bases and J 0 bases; bases outside gene matches: 17. CDR1 and CDR2 (germline): SSHAT, FNYEAQ (reference sequence). As DNA, the CDR3 is TGTGCCAGCAGCGCCTTACCCCAACTAGCGGGGAGATCTAGCACAGATACGCAGTATTTT. Residues: CASSALPQLAGRSSTDTQYF.

This clone was found a few times. The chain uses TRBV19 and TRBJ1-5; maybe TRBD1 (5 bases). This CDR3 contains 15 residues. V gave up 1 base and J gave up 4 bases, with 11 bases separating them. Germline V gene data show CDR1 as LNHDA and CDR2 as SQIVND (reference sequence). CDR3 nucleotides: TGTGCCAGTAGTATAGTTCAGGGTCCGAATCAGCCCCAGCATTTT. Its protein is CASSIVQGPNQPQHF.

This clone was recorded a few times. The rearrangement uses TRBV6-5 and TRBJ1-1; possible D gene TRBD1, 6 bases. The CDR3 spans 13 residues. Germline CDR1 is MNHEY and CDR2 is SVGAGI. The ends were cut back, 5 bases at V and 11 bases at J, with 18 bases in the middle. The CDR3 sequence: CASSRTGPLWAFF. As DNA, the CDR3 is TGTGCCAGCAGTCGAACAGGGCCTTTATGGGCTTTCTTT.

This clone is a singleton in its sample. Other DNA sequences in this sample translate to the same CDR3. The rearrangement links TRBV3-1 (or the pseudogene TRBV3-2) to TRBJ1-1, with D perhaps matching TRBD1 (6 bases). The CDR3 is made up of 13 amino acids. The germline V gene has CDR1 LGHDT and CDR2 YNNKEL (reference sequence). V was trimmed by 3 bases and J by 4 bases, leaving 9 bases between them. The chain's CDR3 is CASSQGRGTEAFF. The DNA for the CDR3 is TGTGCCAGCAGCCAGGGCAGGGGCACTGAAGCTTTCTTT.

The chain joins TRBV5-5 to TRBJ2-1; 7 bases are a match to TRBD2. The CDR3 covers 18 residues. The junction had 13 bases not matched to a gene; V was cut back by 4 bases and J by 0 bases. Germline V gene lookup returns CDR1 SGHKS and CDR2 YYEKEE (reference sequence). This chain's CDR3 is CASSPGGGGRSSYNEQFF. In DNA, the CDR3 is TGTGCCAGCAGCCCGGGAGGTGGGGGAAGAAGCTCCTACAATGAGCAGTTCTTC.

This chain joins TRBV10-1 and TRBJ2-7; 8 positions agree with TRBD1. Trimming removed 0 bases from V and 2 bases from J; junction bases left unmatched: 9. The CDR3 totals 17 residues. Per germline, CDR1 WNHNN and CDR2 SYGVQD (reference sequence). The CDR3 DNA is TGCGCCAGCAGTGAGTCGCCGGGACAGGTGAATCCCTACGAGCAGTACTTC. Protein sequence: CASSESPGQVNPYEQYF.

The chain carries TRBV19 and TRBJ1-1; D might be TRBD1 (5 bases). The CDR3 consists of 18 residues. Germline assignment: CDR1 LNHDA and CDR2 SQIVND (reference sequence). V lost 3 bases to trimming and J lost 1 base, with 21 bases between them. The CDR3 sequence is CASSIHNGGGLSNTEAFF. The CDR3 bases are TGTGCCAGTAGTATTCACAATGGGGGGGGACTATCGAACACTGAAGCTTTCTTT.